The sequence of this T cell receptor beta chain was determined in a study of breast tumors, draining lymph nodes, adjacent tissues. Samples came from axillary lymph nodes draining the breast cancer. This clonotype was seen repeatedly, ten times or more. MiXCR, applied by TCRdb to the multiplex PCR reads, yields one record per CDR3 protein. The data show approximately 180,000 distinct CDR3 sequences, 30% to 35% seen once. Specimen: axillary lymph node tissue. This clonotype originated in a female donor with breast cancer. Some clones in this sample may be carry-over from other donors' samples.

The CDR3 sequence is CASSENYNSPLHF. Here the CDR3 DNA reads TGTGCCAGCAGTGAAAACTATAATTCACCCCTCCACTTT. The chain uses TRBV25-1 and TRBJ1-6, with D unclear. Looked up from germline, CDR1 is MGHDK and CDR2 is SYGVNS. This CDR3 is built from 13 residues. Trimming shortened V by 2 bases and J by 3 bases, and 2 bases separated the two germline ends.